This TCR beta chain derives from a study of cytomegalovirus exposure and HLA in healthy donors (dated by TCRdb to the late 2010s). About the study as a whole: An earlier analysis of some 500 of the donors reported 250 to 300 Gb of sequence data and 100 million to 140 million unique TCR beta sequences from approximately 180 million T cells. An early release that covered around 590 HLA-typed donors contained approximately 320 gigabases of sequencing data and roughly 84 million unique TCR sequences. Of the roughly 420 genotyped donors, approximately 81% were placed in the genetic ancestry cluster associated with self-reported Caucasian donors. The aim of the study was to test whether cataloging public T cell receptors could identify signatures of past pathogen exposure. The T cell repertoires of under 750 subjects were profiled by immunosequencing and related to cytomegalovirus serostatus. Along with the approximately 620-subject first cohort, a separate validation cohort of over 90 different subjects was used. To predict cytomegalovirus infection status, the study combined high-throughput TCR immunosequencing, statistical association of individual TCRs with disease status, and machine learning. To study patterns of TCR occurrence, a later analysis re-analyzed previously published TCR beta repertoires from more than 550 donors and added high-resolution HLA genotyping. Rather than using new phenotypic data, the later analysis identified candidate immune exposures from TCR beta sequences and from how often those sequences occurred across donors. An earlier analysis of approximately 580 of the donors used high-throughput TCR beta sequencing to judge whether each TCR beta V gene segment behaved as functional or pseudogenic. Alongside the repertoire data, information on donor age, sex, ethnicity and CMV serostatus was compiled. A later genetic analysis used genome-wide SNP genotypes for about 55% of the 666 donors, treating that subset as a discovery cohort. All discovery cohort repertoires had been generated on a single sequencing platform. HLA typing included class I and class II loci at four-digit resolution. Typing coverage varied by locus: roughly 620-630 donors for A, B, C, DRB1 and DQB1; 522 for DQA1; some 610 for DPA1; approximately 450 for DPB1. Roughly five DR-DQ haplotypes were handled as single units for association and clustering because linkage in the cohort was strong. Among under 450 genotyped donors of the cohort, an average of approximately 240,000 unique TCR beta nucleotide sequences were sequenced per donor, roughly 20% of them non-productive.

The CDR3 holds 17 amino acids from the cysteine to the phenylalanine. Only CDR3 DNA remains: 51 bases, in frame from the first base. The V and J ends are trimmed by 5 bases and 0 bases, leaving 14 bases between them. As encoded in the germline V gene, CDR1 is SGHTA while CDR2 is FQGTGA. Preparation of the library involved the immunoSEQ multiplex PCR assay. The multiplex PCR relied on a mix of 60 forward primers for TCR Vbeta segments and 13 reverse primers for TCR Jbeta segments. The CDR3 region of rearranged TCR beta genes was amplified from genomic DNA with a multiplex PCR assay. On the Illumina HiSeq System, the amplified TCR beta libraries were sequenced as 87-base-pair reads. On the authors' methods: In a later analysis, 77 million or so unique TCR beta chains were counted across the 500 to 850 repertoires, and around 10 million of these chains were shared by at least two donors. Raw reads were error-corrected and collapsed into unique sequences with a nearest-neighbor algorithm that merged closely related sequences to remove PCR and sequencing errors. Alignment of CDR3 sequences to IMGT reference sequences was used to assign V, D and J gene segments. For a sequence to be retained, a match of at least six nucleotides to both a V gene segment and a J gene segment was required. Rearrangements were called productive when the CDR3 lacked stop codons and stayed in frame with V and J; all others were non-productive. CDR3 was defined according to IMGT convention as the region running from the second conserved V-encoded cysteine to the conserved J-encoded phenylalanine. Sequences without an unambiguous match to a single V gene segment were excluded from the earlier analysis of over 500 of the donors. In an earlier analysis of about 590 of the donors, a V segment was called functional when productive rearrangements were above 56.7%, and segregating when the standard deviation between donors exceeded 5%. A statistical classification framework was built to diagnose cytomegalovirus status from the catalog of TCR beta chain sequences. In a later analysis, V and J genes were assigned by comparing TCR nucleotide sequences against IMGT/GENE-DB human TR gene sequences. In a later analysis, CDR3 sequences and most-parsimonious VDJ recombination scenarios were assigned using the TCRdist pipeline. A later analysis defined each TCR beta chain by its CDR3 amino acid sequence plus V-gene family, and excluded reads lacking a unique V-gene family. In a later analysis, approximately 590 highly shared, low-generation-probability nucleotide sequences were removed to address suspected cross-contamination and a sequencing artifact. For each public chain, a later analysis derived a clonal expansion index from normalized ranks of inferred template counts within each repertoire. In a later analysis, generation probabilities were computed with a VDJ recombination model fitted to out-of-frame rearrangements, and the resulting probabilities were checked against IGoR. In a later analysis, TCR-TCR, TCR-HLA and TCR-CMV co-occurrence was scored with hypergeometric tests, and a repertoire-size bias correction was applied to TCR pairs. False discovery rates were estimated in a later analysis by permuting HLA or CMV assignments 20 times. A later analysis grouped co-occurring TCRs with DBSCAN, adding TCRdist sequence similarity when clustering within HLA-allele-positive subsets. Co-occurrence clustering excluded repertoires with fewer than 30,000 or more than 120,000 public chains, plus five with anomalous nucleotide sharing. TCRdb holds this immuneACCESS table with in-frame rearrangements only. Some clones are missing; in checked studies, unresolved V genes explain under half, and the rest has no known cause. V and J calls and clone size are those listed in that table; D and trimming were worked out from the DNA. The sample data list approximately 87,000 clones, and under 90% of these were observed just once. The ten largest account for 4.2% of the sample.

In total, approximately 610 healthy bone marrow donors made up the cohort. At the time of sampling, all cohort members were nominally healthy, though unrecorded immune exposures were likely present. The donor tested CMV seropositive and was one of the 289 seropositive cohort members. Each donor provided a peripheral blood sample, and peripheral blood mononuclear cells were used for TCR beta sequencing. The Qiagen DNeasy Blood Extraction Kit was used to extract genomic DNA from the blood cell samples. Notes on this clone: The target of this receptor is not known. Base qualities are not recorded, but no much larger clone differs from it by a single base.

What the study reported, not specific to this receptor: Compared with equally common non-associated chains, HLA-associated TCR beta chains in a later analysis were more clonally expanded and had lower generation probabilities. When HLA alleles, especially DR and DQ, strongly co-occurred, attributing TCR associations to individual alleles was difficult. In a later analysis, most CMV-associated TCR beta chains were found to appear HLA-restricted, with HLA associations seemingly driven largely by CMV exposure. In an earlier analysis of 587 of the donors, most TCR beta V segments appeared in productive rearrangements about 87% or about 30% of the time, broadly matching IMGT annotations. While some public TCRs were present in many individuals, most TCR sequences turned up only very rarely across donors. It was suggested by the authors that the approach could potentially be generalized to other disease states and immunological phenotypes. A further reported finding was that TCR beta sequences accurately predicted the HLA-A and HLA-B alleles for most subjects in the first cohort. A later genetic analysis reported fewer N-insertions in productive TCRs among donors in an Asian-associated ancestry cluster than the roughly 670-donor mean. In the study, some 180 TCR beta chains were listed as associated with cytomegalovirus. Only TCR beta chains were sequenced in this cohort, and the absence of alpha or paired-chain data limited detectable features. Correlated functional status among segregating V segments might reflect linkage disequilibrium, but an unknown experimental factor could not be ruled out. A cluster of highly shared sequence variants was judged likely to be a technical artifact of the sequencing pipeline. Presence/absence analyses assumed roughly uniform sequencing depth across donors, an assumption that may not hold. In a later analysis, TCR association rates were found to vary across HLA loci, with the most associated TCRs seen for DRB1 alleles and the fewest for HLA-C alleles. Immune exposure information for the cohort was limited to CMV serostatus. A later analysis reported that several top co-occurrence clusters appeared linked to parvovirus B19, influenza, CMV and Epstein-Barr virus. Because HLA typing was unavailable for some donors at each locus, only the typed subset was used in association tests. In both the original and validation cohorts, the classifier was reported to diagnose cytomegalovirus status with high specificity and sensitivity. Some 16 rarely observed V segments, including chromosome 9 orphons, were excluded from the earlier analysis of about 600 of the donors because counts were too low. In a later genetic analysis, a missense DCLRE1C variant was associated with V-gene and J-gene trimming of TCR beta chains, and the association was replicated in an independent cohort. Specific HLA alleles were associated with 15,000 to 20,000 TCR beta sequences at a false discovery rate of 0.05 in a later analysis. In vitro tests confirmed that a few of the cytomegalovirus-associated TCR beta chains recognize cytomegalovirus antigens. Some IMGT-functional V segments, including TRBV6-2 and TRBV6-3, could not be distinguished by the 87-base-pair reads and were therefore excluded.

The sequence was obtained from a woman between 65 and 79 years old in good health and CMV-seropositive. The specimen was PBMCs. The chain is assembled from TRBV7-3 and TRBJ2-6; there is no confident call for the D gene. The nucleotides are TGTGCCAGCAGCCTGGCTTCAGGCCCCTCTGGGGCCAACGTCCTGACTTTC. Protein translation: CASSLASGPSGANVLTF. This CDR3, with the reference TRBV7-3 and TRBJ2-6 proteins standing in past its ends, gives the full variable domain GAGVSQTPSNKVTEKGKYVELRCDPISGHTALYWYRQSLGQGPEFLIYFQGTGAADDSGLPNDRFFAVRPEGSVSTLKIQRTERGDSAVYLCASSLASGPSGANVLTFGAGSRLTVL.